Presented here are 11 T cell receptor beta chains from one specimen sequenced in a study of T cells in Graves' hyperthyroidism and ophthalmopathy. Amplification of TCR beta CDR3 regions was performed using RNA transcripts as template. HTBI primers were used for first-round RT-PCR of the TCR CDR3. A single record per CDR3 protein comes from TCRdb applying MiXCR to the multiplex PCR reads. The sample lists about 350,000 distinct CDR3 sequences; about 14% were seen once. The sample comprised blood. These receptors were taken from a woman in her thirties with Graves' hyperthyroidism.

The J gene is TRBJ2-5, the V gene TRBV3-1; 7 positions agree with TRBD2. The junction had 6 bases not matched to a gene; V was cut back by 4 bases and J by 1 base. CDR3 length equals 15 residues. The germline CDR1 and CDR2 sequences are LGHDT and YNNKEL (reference sequence). This chain's CDR3 is CASSPAAGLQETQYF. CDR3 DNA sequence: TGTGCCAGCAGCCCCGCAGCGGGGCTCCAAGAGACCCAGTACTTC.

The chain carries TRBV27 and TRBJ1-3; TRBD1 is a possible D gene (5 bases). V was pared by 2 bases and J by 0 bases, with 8 bases between. CDR1 is MNHEY, CDR2 SMNVEV, per germline (reference sequence). This CDR3 region has 15 residues. The CDR3 DNA reads TGTGCCAGCAGTTTACAGGGTTACTCTGGAAACACCATATATTTT. As protein: CASSLQGYSGNTIYF.

This clonotype was seen many times. The chain couples TRBV6-1 to TRBJ2-2; tentative D call: TRBD1 (6 bases). Germline V gene lookup returns CDR1 MNHNS and CDR2 SASEGT. V was trimmed by 4 bases and J by 4 bases, leaving 10 bases between them. The CDR3 extends over 14 amino acids. CDR3 protein: CASSGYRATGELFF. CDR3 bases: TGTGCCAGCAGTGGTTACAGGGCCACCGGGGAGCTGTTTTTT.

V is TRBV19 and J is TRBJ2-2, with 13 bases matching TRBD2. The CDR3 has 16 amino acids. The junction had 2 bases not matched to a gene; V was cut back by 6 bases and J by 1 base. Germline V CDR1 and CDR2: LNHDA, SQIVND (reference sequence). The CDR3 DNA is TGTGCCAGTAGCCGACTAGCGGGAGGGAACACCGGGGAGCTGTTTTTT. This gives the protein CASSRLAGGNTGELFF.

This clonotype was detected a few times. In nucleotides, the CDR3 is TGCAGCGGGGGAGGAACACCGTCCGGGGAGCTGTTTTTT. Its protein is CSGGGTPSGELFF. J is TRBJ2-2 and V is TRBV29-1, with D perhaps matching TRBD2 (6 bases). The CDR3 runs to 13 residues. V was cut by 7 bases and J by 6 bases, with 15 bases left in between. Germline CDR1 is SQVTM and CDR2 is ANQGSEA.

This clonotype has at least ten counts. The chain recombines TRBV11-2 with TRBJ2-1, with no clear D. Between the trimmed V and J ends, which lost 6 bases and 5 bases, there was a span of 17 bases. The CDR3 loop spans 15 amino acids. In germline, CDR1 is SGHAT, CDR2 FQNNGV. CDR3 sequence (DNA): TGTGCCAGCAGTACCATACCCTCTAGGGACAATGAGCAGTTCTTC. Translating gives CASSTIPSRDNEQFF.

This clonotype turned up a few times. The CDR3 nucleotides read TGCGCCAGCAGCTTGGTTAGGGGACAGGTTATCAATGAGCAGTTCTTC. The encoded protein is CASSLVRGQVINEQFF. The chain carries TRBV5-1 and TRBJ2-1, with 8 positions matching TRBD1. Germline V gene sequence: CDR1 SGHRS, CDR2 YFSETQ. The CDR3 length is 16 residues. Trimming cost V 0 bases and J 6 bases; bases outside gene matches: 8.

This clonotype has just a few counts. The genes are TRBV4-2 and TRBJ2-2; TRBD1 is a possible D gene (6 bases). Trimming shortened V by 0 bases and J by 6 bases, and 11 bases separated the two germline ends. Germline V gene data show CDR1 as LGHNA and CDR2 as YNFKEQ. The CDR3 is 15 residues long. The CDR3 DNA is TGTGCCAGCAGCCAAGAAGGGGGTGGCGCCGGGGAGCTGTTTTTT. This gives the protein CASSQEGGGAGELFF.

J is TRBJ2-7 and V is TRBV7-9, with unresolved D. V lost 5 bases and J 0 bases, leaving 11 bases between the germline ends. Germline loops: CDR1 SEHNR, CDR2 FQNEAQ (reference sequence). The CDR3 has 14 amino acids. The CDR3 sequence: CASSDNAFSYEQYF. The CDR3 coding sequence is TGTGCCAGCAGCGACAACGCCTTCTCCTACGAGCAGTACTTC.

This clonotype was seen only a few times. V and J are TRBV3-1 and TRBJ1-5, with D tentatively TRBD1 (6 bases). This CDR3 contains 14 residues. Trimming stripped 2 bases from V and 4 bases from J, with 9 bases between. The germline V gene encodes CDR1 LGHDT and CDR2 YNNKEL (reference sequence). CDR3 residues: CASSQRGFNQPQHF. CDR3 DNA: TGTGCCAGCAGCCAAAGGGGGTTTAATCAGCCCCAGCATTTT.

This clonotype was seen more than once but under ten times. Here the CDR3 reads CASVKWEALGTGELFF. The CDR3 region has the DNA TGTGCCAGCGTTAAGTGGGAGGCCCTAGGAACCGGGGAGCTGTTTTTT. This rearrangement joins TRBV6-1 to TRBJ2-2, with D possibly being TRBD2 (6 bases). Germline CDR1 MNHNS, CDR2 SASEGT. CDR3 length: 16 amino acids. Trimming removed 8 bases from V and 5 bases from J, with 21 bases in between.